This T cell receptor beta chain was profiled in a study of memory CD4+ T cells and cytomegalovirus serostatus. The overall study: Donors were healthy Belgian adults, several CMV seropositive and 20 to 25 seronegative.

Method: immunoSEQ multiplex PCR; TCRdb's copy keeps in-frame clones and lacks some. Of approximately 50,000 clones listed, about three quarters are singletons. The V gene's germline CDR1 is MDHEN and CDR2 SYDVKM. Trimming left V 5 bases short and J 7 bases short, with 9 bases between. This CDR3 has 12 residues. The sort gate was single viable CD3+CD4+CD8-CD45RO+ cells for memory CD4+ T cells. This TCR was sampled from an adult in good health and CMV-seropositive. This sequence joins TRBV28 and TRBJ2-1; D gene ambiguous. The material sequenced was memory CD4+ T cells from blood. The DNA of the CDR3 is TGTGCCAGCAGTCGAGCCACGAATGAGCAGTTCTTC. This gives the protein CASSRATNEQFF. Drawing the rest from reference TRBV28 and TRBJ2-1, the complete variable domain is DVKVTQSSRYLVKRTGEKVFLECVQDMDHENMFWYRQDPGLGLRLIYFSYDVKMKEKGDIPEGYSVSREKKERFSLILESASTNQTSMYLCASSRATNEQFFGPGTRLTVL.